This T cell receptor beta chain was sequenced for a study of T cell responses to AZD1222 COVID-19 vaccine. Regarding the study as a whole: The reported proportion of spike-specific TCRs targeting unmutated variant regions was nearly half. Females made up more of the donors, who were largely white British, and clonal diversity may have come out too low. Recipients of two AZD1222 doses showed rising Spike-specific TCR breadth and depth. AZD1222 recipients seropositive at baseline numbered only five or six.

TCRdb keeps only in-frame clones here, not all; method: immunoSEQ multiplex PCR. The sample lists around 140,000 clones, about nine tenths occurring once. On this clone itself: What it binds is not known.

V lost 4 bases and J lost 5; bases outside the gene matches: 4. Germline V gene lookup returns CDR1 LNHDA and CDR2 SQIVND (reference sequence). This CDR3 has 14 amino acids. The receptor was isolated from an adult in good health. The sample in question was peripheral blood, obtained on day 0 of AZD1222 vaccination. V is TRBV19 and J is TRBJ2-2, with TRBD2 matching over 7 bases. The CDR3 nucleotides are TGTGCCAGTAGTACCGGGAGGAGAACCGGGGAGCTGTTTTTT. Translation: CASSTGRRTGELFF.